What follows describes a single T cell receptor (beta chain). The sample comes from a study of control samples from healthy donors and cancer patients. Sequencing was performed with immunoSEQ multiplex PCR; in TCRdb, only in-frame clones are kept and a portion is missing. The table lists about 160,000 clones, roughly 94% of them singletons. This CDR3 spans 14 amino acids. The ends were cut back, 0 bases at V and 4 bases at J, with 9 bases in the middle. Germline values: CDR1 MNHEY, CDR2 SVGEGT. The clonotype comes from a man aged 55 to 70 with colorectal cancer. The chain combines TRBV6-2 or TRBV6-3 with TRBJ2-5; D could derive from TRBD1 or TRBD2 (6 bases each). Sequenced input: PBMCs. CDR3 amino acids: CASSYSGGRETQYF. As DNA, the CDR3 is TGTGCCAGCAGTTACTCGGGGGGCAGAGAGACCCAGTACTTC.